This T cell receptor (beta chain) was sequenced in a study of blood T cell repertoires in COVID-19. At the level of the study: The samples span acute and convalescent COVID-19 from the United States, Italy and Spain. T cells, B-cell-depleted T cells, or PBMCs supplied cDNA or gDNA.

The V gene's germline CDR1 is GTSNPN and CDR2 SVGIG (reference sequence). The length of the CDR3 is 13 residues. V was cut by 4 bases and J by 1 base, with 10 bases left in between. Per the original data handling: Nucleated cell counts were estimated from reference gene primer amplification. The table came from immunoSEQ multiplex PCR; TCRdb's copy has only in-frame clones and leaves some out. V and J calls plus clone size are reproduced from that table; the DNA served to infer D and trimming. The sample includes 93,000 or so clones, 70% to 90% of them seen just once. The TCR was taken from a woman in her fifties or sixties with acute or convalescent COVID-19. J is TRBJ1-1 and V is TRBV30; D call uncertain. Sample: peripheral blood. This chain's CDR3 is CAWTHSRNTEAFF. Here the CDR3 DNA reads TGTGCCTGGACCCATTCGAGGAACACTGAAGCTTTCTTT.